A selection of T cell receptor beta chains follows, all from one sample in a study of blood T cell repertoires in COVID-19. Using immunoSEQ multiplex PCR, the repertoire was profiled, and TCRdb retains in-frame clones only, with some absent. Of some 390,000 clones listed, 75% to 90% are singletons. The material sequenced was PBMCs or T cells enriched from blood (not recorded which). Receptors originate from a man under 40 who had recovered from COVID-19. CDR3s include the opening cysteine and the closing phenylalanine or tryptophan. Each record gives: clone size, D gene, J gene, V gene, CDR3 DNA, CDR3 protein. The D gene is left open where the match is weak. Size is omitted from some rows. Given values are once, few, many or a class for expanded clones.

-	-	TRBJ2-1	TRBV4-2	TGTGCCAGCAGCAAAAACAGGGCTGCCAATGAGCAGTTCTTC	CASSKNRAANEQFF
-	TRBD1	TRBJ1-5	TRBV7-2	TGTGCCAGCAGATTAGACAGGGGCCCAGATCAGCCCCAGCATTTT	CASRLDRGPDQPQHF
-	TRBD2	TRBJ2-3	TRBV28	TGTGCCAGCAACCCAGCGGGAGGGGCCGAAGCATTAGATACGCAGTATTTT	CASNPAGGAEALDTQYF
-	-	TRBJ1-2	TRBV28	TGTGCCAGCAAGACTACGGGGGATTCTGGGCTCCTTGCCTATGGCTACACCTTC	CASKTTGDSGLLAYGYTF
-	-	TRBJ2-7	TRBV6-5	TGTGCCAGCATTAAAGGATGGGGAGGCGAGCAGTACTTC	CASIKGWGGEQYF
-	-	TRBJ1-3	TRBV5-1	TGCGCCAGCAGCACATCCGGACAGATCTCTGGAAACACCATATATTTT	CASSTSGQISGNTIYF
-	TRBD1	TRBJ2-6	TRBV7-9	TGTGCCGGCAGAGACAGGGGGTCTTCCTCTGGGGCCAACGTCCTGACTTTC	CAGRDRGSSSGANVLTF
-	TRBD1	TRBJ1-5	TRBV28	TGTGCCAGCAGCAAGACGGGACAGGGGGGTCAGCCCCAGCATTTT	CASSKTGQGGQPQHF
-	TRBD2	TRBJ2-3	TRBV7-6	TGTGCCAGCAGCTCATCCGGGACTAGTCGTGGCCCGAGTAGCACAGATACGCAGTATTTT	CASSSSGTSRGPSSTDTQYF
few	TRBD2	TRBJ2-7	TRBV28	TGTGCCAGCATCCATAGCGGGAGCTCCTACGAGCAGTACTTC	CASIHSGSSYEQYF
-	TRBD1	TRBJ2-2	TRBV28	TGTGCCAGCAGTACCCCGGGACAGGGGGCTGGCGGGGAGCTGTTTTTT	CASSTPGQGAGGELFF
-	-	TRBJ2-7	TRBV18	TGTGCCAGCTCACCGGGGCCTAGCGCTAACTACGAGCAGTACTTC	CASSPGPSANYEQYF
once	-	TRBJ1-4	TRBV18	TGTGCCAGCTCACCAAGGGGAACTAATGAAAAACTGTTTTTT	CASSPRGTNEKLFF
-	-	TRBJ1-2	TRBV7-9	TGTGCCAGCAGCTTAGTCCAGAGGGGCTACACCTTC	CASSLVQRGYTF
few	-	TRBJ2-1	TRBV7-3	TGTGCCAGCAGTCCAACTTTCGGCGGGTCCAATGAGCAGTTCTTC	CASSPTFGGSNEQFF
-	TRBD2	TRBJ2-1	TRBV11-2	TGTGCCAGCAGCACTCTAGCGGGAGGGCCTGATGAGCAGTTCTTC	CASSTLAGGPDEQFF
-	-	TRBJ2-7	TRBV18	TGTGCCAGCTCACCACCAACGACTAGTGGGCTTGAGGAGCAGTACTTC	CASSPPTTSGLEEQYF